The rows below give T cell receptor beta chains drawn from one sample of a study of shared clonotypes between healthy human individuals. Assay used: immunoSEQ multiplex PCR; TCRdb lists only in-frame clones, some missing. Here the sample spans about 2.3 million clones, just over 90% being singletons. The source material was naive CD4+ T cells from PBMCs. The receptors were gathered from a man in his late teens or twenties in good health. Some clones in this sample may be carry-over from other donors' samples. The CDR3 runs from the conserved cysteine through the conserved F or W. The order of the fields is clone size, D gene, V gene, J gene, CDR3 DNA, CDR3 protein. The D gene is left open where the match is weak. Some rows mark clone size as missing; the rest say once, few, many or name a class of expanded clone.

abundance: NA
d_gene: NA
v_gene: TRBV19
j_gene: TRBJ2-2
CDR3nt: TGTGCCAGTAGCCCCGGGCCCGGGACCACATTCACCGGGGAGCTGTTTTTT
CDR3aa: CASSPGPGTTFTGELFF

abundance: NA
d_gene: TRBD1
v_gene: TRBV5-1
j_gene: TRBJ2-1
CDR3nt: TGCGCCAGCAGCCTTCCGGGACAGGCTTCGGGCAATGAGCAGTTCTTC
CDR3aa: CASSLPGQASGNEQFF

abundance: once
d_gene: NA
v_gene: TRBV6-5
j_gene: TRBJ1-5
CDR3nt: TGTGCCAGCAGTTACTCGATTCGGCAGCCCCAGCATTTT
CDR3aa: CASSYSIRQPQHF

abundance: NA
d_gene: TRBD2
v_gene: TRBV11-1
j_gene: TRBJ2-2
CDR3nt: TGTGCCAGCAGCTCCGAGGGTCTAGCGGAGGACACCGGGGAGCTGTTTTTT
CDR3aa: CASSSEGLAEDTGELFF

abundance: once
d_gene: TRBD2
v_gene: TRBV29-1
j_gene: TRBJ2-1
CDR3nt: TGCAGCACCTCTAGCGGGAGTAGGGATGAGCAGTTCTTC
CDR3aa: CSTSSGSRDEQFF

abundance: NA
d_gene: NA
v_gene: TRBV5-1
j_gene: TRBJ2-7
CDR3nt: TGCGCCAGCAGCGGGGTGGGTGGTACCTACGAGCAGTACTTC
CDR3aa: CASSGVGGTYEQYF

abundance: NA
d_gene: TRBD1
v_gene: TRBV2
j_gene: TRBJ2-1
CDR3nt: TGTGCCAGCAAGGGGGCGACCCAGCTTCTGGGTAATGAGCAGTTCTTC
CDR3aa: CASKGATQLLGNEQFF

abundance: NA
d_gene: TRBD2
v_gene: TRBV30
j_gene: TRBJ2-2
CDR3nt: TGTGCCTGGAGTGGCGGGAGCCGGAACACCGGGGAGCTGTTTTTT
CDR3aa: CAWSGGSRNTGELFF

abundance: NA
d_gene: NA
v_gene: TRBV27
j_gene: TRBJ2-3
CDR3nt: TGTGCCTCATTTCCCGGCCGATCCTTCACAGATACGCAGTATTTT
CDR3aa: CASFPGRSFTDTQYF

abundance: NA
d_gene: NA
v_gene: TRBV5-4
j_gene: TRBJ2-7
CDR3nt: TGTGCCAGCAGCTTGGATGCATCCTCCTACGAGCAGTACTTC
CDR3aa: CASSLDASSYEQYF

abundance: NA
d_gene: NA
v_gene: TRBV7-2
j_gene: TRBJ2-7
CDR3nt: TGTGCCAGCAGCTTAGTGGGGTATTCACACTGGCTAGGCGAGCAGTACTTC
CDR3aa: CASSLVGYSHWLGEQYF

abundance: NA
d_gene: NA
v_gene: TRBV9
j_gene: TRBJ2-5
CDR3nt: TGTGCCAGCAGCGTAGCGGGGATGAAAGAGACCCAGTACTTC
CDR3aa: CASSVAGMKETQYF

abundance: NA
d_gene: NA
v_gene: TRBV5-1
j_gene: TRBJ1-2
CDR3nt: TGCGCCAGCAGCTTGAATCCGGGAGATGGCTACACCTTC
CDR3aa: CASSLNPGDGYTF

abundance: NA
d_gene: TRBD2
v_gene: TRBV11-2
j_gene: TRBJ2-7
CDR3nt: TGTGCCAGCAGCTTAACTCTGGGACTAGCGGGACTCCTCGGAGAGCAGTACTTC
CDR3aa: CASSLTLGLAGLLGEQYF

abundance: once
d_gene: NA
v_gene: TRBV15
j_gene: TRBJ2-7
CDR3nt: TGTGCCACCAGCAGGACTCGGGGTTACGAGCAGTACTTC
CDR3aa: CATSRTRGYEQYF

abundance: NA
d_gene: NA
v_gene: TRBV10-3
j_gene: TRBJ1-2
CDR3nt: TGTGCCATCAGCTCTCAAGTTAACTATGGCTACACCTTC
CDR3aa: CAISSQVNYGYTF

abundance: NA
d_gene: NA
v_gene: TRBV30
j_gene: TRBJ2-7
CDR3nt: TGTGCCTGGACTGTGGTGGACGAGCAGTACTTC
CDR3aa: CAWTVVDEQYF

abundance: NA
d_gene: TRBD1
v_gene: TRBV7-6
j_gene: TRBJ1-3
CDR3nt: TGTGCCAGCAGCTTAGCGCGGACAGGGTCTGGAAACACCATATATTTT
CDR3aa: CASSLARTGSGNTIYF

abundance: NA
d_gene: TRBD2
v_gene: TRBV7-8
j_gene: TRBJ2-3
CDR3nt: TGTGCCAGCACCGAAGGCGGGAGACCCACAGATACGCAGTATTTT
CDR3aa: CASTEGGRPTDTQYF

abundance: NA
d_gene: NA
v_gene: TRBV29-1
j_gene: TRBJ1-2
CDR3nt: TGCAGCGTTGAAGACGCGAGTACGGGCTACACCTTC
CDR3aa: CSVEDASTGYTF